Below are 30 T cell receptor beta chains sequenced from a single sample in a study of blood T cell repertoires in COVID-19. The repertoire was sequenced with immunoSEQ multiplex PCR; TCRdb's copy has only in-frame clones and lacks some. The sample consists of some 180,000 clones, over 70% of them appearing once. The sample comprised peripheral blood. These TCRs come from an older woman who had recovered from COVID-19.

This clone was found once. This chain connects TRBV12-3 or TRBV12-4 to TRBJ2-7; D gene uncertain. The CDR3 is made up of 12 amino acids. Trimming left V 6 bases short and J 2 bases short, with 8 bases between. CDR3 nucleotides: TGTGCCAGCAGCACGCGGACCTACGAGCAGTACTTC. Translation: CASSTRTYEQYF.

This clone was observed a single time. The V call is TRBV6-2 or TRBV6-3, the J call TRBJ2-1; 15 bases line up with TRBD2. J was trimmed by 8 bases and V by 2 bases; bases with no gene match: 16. The CDR3 contains 20 residues. Germline CDR1 and CDR2: MNHEY and SVGEGT. The CDR3 is CASSYVVVLRGTSGRHEQFF. The CDR3 region has the DNA TGTGCCAGCAGTTACGTAGTGGTATTGCGGGGGACTAGCGGGAGGCATGAGCAGTTCTTC.

V is TRBV21-1 and J is TRBJ1-5; the table's D call, TRBD1, has no DNA check behind it. TRBV21-1 is assigned pseudogene status. This CDR3 has 16 residues. The CDR3 loop is CASSPPLTGPGQPQHF. Written as DNA, the CDR3 is TGTGCCAGCAGCCCCCCCCTTACAGGGCCGGGGCAGCCCCAGCATTTT.

The rearrangement links TRBV5-5 to TRBJ1-2, with a weak D call TRBD1 (5 bases). In germline, CDR1 is SGHKS, CDR2 YYEKEE (reference sequence). CDR3 length: 13 amino acids. V was cut by 4 bases and J by 7 bases, with 14 bases left in between. Written as DNA, the CDR3 is TGTGCCAGCAGCCCCAACAGGTTTAGTGGCTACACCTTC. Translation gives CASSPNRFSGYTF.

CDR3 nucleotides: TGTGCCAGCAGCAAAGCGGGACAGGGGTTCAGGGCCAACGTCCTGACTTTC. Amino acids: CASSKAGQGFRANVLTF. V and J are TRBV7-9 and TRBJ2-6; TRBD1 matches 10 bases. CDR3 length equals 17 residues. With V trimmed by 5 bases and J by 5 bases, 9 bases remained unmatched. The V gene's germline CDR1 is SEHNR and CDR2 FQNEAQ (reference sequence).

The chain couples TRBV7-2 to TRBJ2-5, with 11 bases aligning to TRBD2. The germline CDR1 and CDR2 sequences are SGHTA and FQGNSA. Trimming cost V 5 bases and J 4 bases; bases outside gene matches: 9. The CDR3 extends over 16 amino acids. CDR3 amino acids: CASSPRLAGSAETQYF. CDR3 in DNA: TGTGCCAGCAGCCCCCGACTAGCGGGATCGGCAGAGACCCAGTACTTC.

The V and J genes are TRBV12-5 and TRBJ2-1; the match to TRBD1 covers 12 bases. CDR1 and CDR2 (germline): LGHNT, FRNRAP. CDR3 length: 15 residues. Unmatched junction bases numbered 10, after V lost 6 bases and J lost 10 bases. The CDR3 coding sequence is TGTGCTAGTGGAGGGCCGGGACAGGGGGCGTGGGAGCAGTTCTTC. Residues: CASGGPGQGAWEQFF.

The chain recombines TRBV6-4 with TRBJ2-2; D remains unclear. V was shortened by 4 bases and J by 4 bases, with 10 bases between the two germline ends. Per the germline V gene, CDR1 is MRHNA and CDR2 is SNTAGT. The CDR3 loop spans 14 amino acids. CDR3 nucleotide sequence: TGTGCCAGCAGTGGCGAACTACTCACCGGGGAGCTGTTTTTT. As protein: CASSGELLTGELFF.

The chain recombines TRBV5-1 with TRBJ2-1; 13 nucleotides agree with TRBD2. Germline V CDR1 and CDR2: SGHRS, YFSETQ. CDR3 length: 19 amino acids. V shed 4 bases, J shed 5 bases, and the junction held 15 bases outside the gene matches. The CDR3 sequence is CASSRGLAGEGAFDNEQFF. The CDR3 bases are TGCGCCAGCAGCCGAGGACTAGCGGGAGAGGGGGCTTTCGACAATGAGCAGTTCTTC.

The DNA of the CDR3 is TGTGCCAGTACGGCCCGTTGGACTAGCGGGAGGACCTACAATGAGCAGTTCTTC. This encodes CASTARWTSGRTYNEQFF. This chain connects TRBV19 to TRBJ2-1, with 14 bases matching TRBD2. Unmatched junction bases numbered 10, after V lost 7 bases and J lost 2 bases. CDR1 is LNHDA, CDR2 SQIVND, per germline (reference sequence). The CDR3 is made up of 18 amino acids.

About this clone itself: An end of the junction does not agree with germline; a read error may underlie this. Other DNA sequences from this sample encode an identical CDR3 as well. The chain has TRBV4-1 and TRBJ2-3, with 7 bases aligning to TRBD1. From germline, CDR1 is MGHRA and CDR2 YSYEKL. This CDR3 has 15 amino acids. The CDR3 protein is CASSQEGTVTDTQYF. The DNA of the CDR3 is TGCGCCAGCAGCCAAGAAGGGACAGTCACAGATACGCAATATTTT.

The chain has TRBV19 and TRBJ1-2; 7 bases are a match to TRBD1. CDR1 and CDR2 (germline): LNHDA, SQIVND (reference sequence). The CDR3 contains 17 residues. The junction had 16 bases not matched to a gene; V was cut back by 4 bases and J by 5 bases. CDR3 sequence: CASSTPPSTGRRYGYTF. CDR3 sequence (DNA): TGTGCCAGTAGTACTCCGCCCTCGACAGGGAGGCGGTATGGCTACACCTTC.

The count of this clone is one. This rearrangement joins TRBV4-2 to TRBJ2-1; a weak D match, TRBD2 (7 bases). V dropped 4 bases and J dropped 2 bases, with 21 bases sitting between them. This CDR3 is 18 amino acids long. Germline V gives CDR1 LGHNA, CDR2 YNFKEQ. CDR3 DNA: TGTGCCAGCAGCCCAGGGGCTCCGGCTAGCGGAACCTACAATGAGCAGTTCTTC. This sequence encodes CASSPGAPASGTYNEQFF.

The genes are TRBV10-3 and TRBJ2-2; the D gene is possibly TRBD1 (6 bases). V was cut by 9 bases and J by 0 bases, with 14 bases left in between. This CDR3 spans 15 amino acids. Germline lookup yields CDR1 ENHRY and CDR2 SYGVKD. CDR3 in DNA: TGTGCCATTCAGACAGGAATTGCGAACACCGGGGAGCTGTTTTTT. Encoded protein: CAIQTGIANTGELFF.

The chain recombines TRBV4-3 with TRBJ2-7, with D possibly matching TRBD2 (6 bases). From germline, CDR1 is LGHNA and CDR2 YSLEER. Trimming shortened V by 4 bases and J by 4 bases, and 17 bases separated the two germline ends. This CDR3 has 15 amino acids. CDR3 nucleotides: TGCGCCAGCAGCCCAACTGGTGGAGGGCTTTACGAGCAGTACTTC. Its translation is CASSPTGGGLYEQYF.

The chain employs TRBV30 and TRBJ1-1; D remains unclear. Trimming removed 0 bases from V and 4 bases from J, with 9 bases in between. CDR1 is GTSNPN, CDR2 SVGIG, per germline (reference sequence). The CDR3 consists of 13 residues. As DNA, the CDR3 is TGTGCCTGGAGTGTACCACAAGTCACTGAAGCTTTCTTT. This translates into CAWSVPQVTEAFF.

The chain employs TRBV11-2 and TRBJ1-6; no clear D gene. Germline values: CDR1 SGHAT, CDR2 FQNNGV. CDR3 length: 14 residues. CDR3 region: CACRSSSYNSPLHF. The CDR3 DNA reads TGTGCATGCCGCTCGAGCTCCTATAATTCACCCCTCCACTTT.

The chain is built from TRBV6-6 and TRBJ1-5; 10 bases fit TRBD1. The CDR3 loop spans 14 amino acids. Germline CDR1 reads MNHNY; CDR2 reads SVGAGI (reference sequence). Germline trimming cut 6 bases from V and 7 bases from J; bases unmatched to any gene: 6. The CDR3 nucleotides read TGTGCCAGCAGCCCGGACAGGGGGGTCCAGCCCCAGCATTTT. It specifies CASSPDRGVQPQHF.

The J gene is TRBJ1-3, the V gene TRBV28, with D perhaps TRBD1 (6 bases). The CDR3 has 14 residues. V was trimmed by 6 bases and J by 4 bases, leaving 13 bases between them. Germline V gene data show CDR1 as MDHEN and CDR2 as SYDVKM. Here the CDR3 reads CASRRTVGGNTIYF. The CDR3 DNA reads as TGTGCCAGCAGACGGACAGTAGGAGGAAACACCATATATTTT.

The gene calls are TRBV7-9 and TRBJ2-3, with a possible D match to TRBD2 (6 bases). The CDR3 extends over 13 amino acids. Per the germline V gene, CDR1 is SEHNR and CDR2 is FQNEAQ (reference sequence). V lost 11 bases, J lost 2 bases, and 14 bases lay in between. The CDR3 DNA follows: TGTGCCCCAGGTGGGGGGAACACAGATACGCAGTATTTT. Residues: CAPGGGNTDTQYF.

The CDR3 DNA is TGTGCCAGCAGCCAAGGCGTTAGCTATGGCTACACCTTC. Its translation is CASSQGVSYGYTF. The chain carries TRBV3-1 (or the pseudogene TRBV3-2) and TRBJ1-2, with no clear D. Deletions cut 1 base from V and 4 bases from J, with 7 bases between. CDR1 and CDR2 (germline): LGHDT, YNNKEL (reference sequence). The CDR3 is 13 residues long.

The V call is TRBV7-2, the J call TRBJ2-1, with D perhaps TRBD2 (6 bases). V was pared by 2 bases and J by 4 bases, with 18 bases between. The germline V gene has CDR1 SGHTA and CDR2 FQGNSA. The CDR3 consists of 17 residues. The CDR3 loop is CASSLRSGTGLYNEQFF. CDR3 sequence (DNA): TGTGCCAGCAGCTTAAGGTCTGGGACTGGCCTATACAATGAGCAGTTCTTC.

Concerning this clone itself: The germline gene is not matched at one end of the junction; a read error may be the cause. This chain joins TRBV27 and TRBJ1-4, with no clear D. Looked up from germline, CDR1 is MNHEY and CDR2 is SMNVEV (reference sequence). The CDR3 runs to 13 residues. The CDR3 here is CASGLFGNEKLFF. CDR3 DNA: TGTGCCAGCGGTTTATTCGGGAATGAAAAACTGTTTTTT.

CDR3 sequence (DNA): TGTGCCAGCAGTTCTTTTGCGACAGAGGCTTTAGCCGGGGCTTTCTTT. Its translation: CASSSFATEALAGAFF. The chain joins TRBV27 to TRBJ1-1; a weak D match, TRBD1 (5 bases). The V gene's germline CDR1 is MNHEY and CDR2 SMNVEV (reference sequence). The CDR3 is 16 amino acids. The germline V and J ends were trimmed by 4 bases and 11 bases, with 26 bases remaining between them.

The chain links TRBV9 to TRBJ1-2; no definite D call. The germline V and J ends were trimmed by 4 bases and 0 bases, with 10 bases remaining between them. Germline CDR1 and CDR2: SGDLS and YYNGEE. The length of the CDR3 is 14 residues. CDR3 coding DNA: TGTGCCAGCAGCCCCTCATCGGCTAACTATGGCTACACCTTC. Translating gives CASSPSSANYGYTF.

The chain is built from TRBV30 and TRBJ2-3, with 7 bases that match TRBD2. V shed 3 bases, J shed 4 bases, and the junction held 13 bases outside the gene matches. The CDR3 length is 16 residues. Germline values: CDR1 GTSNPN, CDR2 SVGIG (reference sequence). The CDR3 DNA reads as TGTGCCTGGAGCCCCCGGGGCGGGAGTGTCGCAGATACGCAGTATTTT. Translated: CAWSPRGGSVADTQYF.

The V call is TRBV7-9, the J call TRBJ2-7, with 10 nucleotides matching TRBD1. This CDR3 spans 18 amino acids. Germline CDR1 SEHNR, CDR2 FQNEAQ (reference sequence). V trimming: 5 bases; J trimming: 0 bases; junction bases outside the gene matches: 13. CDR3 nucleotides: TGTGCCAGCAGCCCTACGGGGCAGACAGGGGGCGACTCCTACGAGCAGTACTTC. It yields the protein CASSPTGQTGGDSYEQYF.

The chain links TRBV5-1 to TRBJ1-3; D is unclear. The V and J ends lost 2 bases and 0 bases respectively, with 9 bases between them. The germline gives CDR1 SGHRS, CDR2 YFSETQ. The CDR3 extends over 15 amino acids. Here the CDR3 DNA reads TGCGCCAGCAGCTTTGGGCAGAGCTCTGGAAACACCATATATTTT. This sequence encodes CASSFGQSSGNTIYF.

The chain carries TRBV5-1 and TRBJ1-4, with 9 bases that match TRBD1. CDR1 and CDR2 from the germline V gene are SGHRS and YFSETQ. Germline trimming cut 4 bases from V and 6 bases from J; bases unmatched to any gene: 7. The CDR3 has 15 amino acids. The CDR3 bases are TGCGCCAGCAGCAGAGCCGGGACAGGGCATGAAAAACTGTTTTTT. It specifies CASSRAGTGHEKLFF. Based on the CDR3 plus reference TRBV5-1 and TRBJ1-4, the full variable domain is KAGVTQTPRYLIKTRGQQVTLSCSPISGHRSVSWYQQTPGQGLQFLFEYFSETQRNKGNFPGRFSGRQFSNSRSEMNVSTLELGDSALYLCASSRAGTGHEKLFFGSGTQLSVL.

The genes are TRBV7-3 and TRBJ2-2, with D perhaps TRBD1 (6 bases). Trimming took off 5 bases at V and 4 bases at J, with 17 bases between the two ends. Germline loops: CDR1 SGHTA, CDR2 FQGTGA. This CDR3 has 16 residues. The CDR3 sequence: CASSPQGLGGTGELFF. The CDR3 bases are TGTGCCAGCAGCCCCCAGGGGTTGGGCGGCACCGGGGAGCTGTTTTTT.